The next 28 T cell receptor beta chains were all read from a single sample in a study of blood T cell repertoires in COVID-19. Method: immunoSEQ multiplex PCR; TCRdb's copy keeps in-frame clones and lacks some. The table lists under 250,000 clones, approximately 82% of them singletons. The specimen sequenced was peripheral blood. These receptors were taken from an elderly woman with acute or convalescent COVID-19.

The V and J genes are TRBV21-1 and TRBJ1-6; the table calls TRBD1, which could not be checked here. TRBV21-1 is listed as a pseudogene. The length of the CDR3 is 16 residues. CDR3 sequence reads: CASSKTHRGPGSPLHF. For the CDR3, the DNA is TGTGCCAGCAGCAAAACCCACAGGGGTCCTGGTTCACCCCTCCACTTT.

The chain uses TRBV21-1 and TRBJ2-5; TRBD1 is taken as the D call from the table, unchecked against the DNA. TRBV21-1 is described as a pseudogene. This CDR3 is built from 14 residues. CDR3 DNA: TGTGCCAGCAGAGGCCAGGGGTGCATAGGGACCCAGTACTTC. It translates to CASRGQGCIGTQYF.

The chain is built from TRBV3-1 (or the pseudogene TRBV3-2) and TRBJ2-3; 8 bases are a match to TRBD2. Germline V gives CDR1 LGHDT, CDR2 YNNKEL (reference sequence). The ends lost 1 base at V and 4 bases at J; junction bases unmatched: 1. The CDR3 spans 14 residues. CDR3 loop: CASSQAGGPDTQYF. The CDR3 DNA is TGTGCCAGCAGCCAAGCGGGGGGGCCAGATACGCAGTATTTT.

The chain has TRBV27 and TRBJ1-1; a possible D gene is TRBD1 (6 bases). The V gene lost 2 bases and the J gene lost 6 bases, with 16 bases spanning the gap. Germline V lookup: CDR1 MNHEY, CDR2 SMNVEV (reference sequence). This CDR3 has 15 residues. CDR3: CASSLRGPGASEAFF. The CDR3 region has the DNA TGTGCCAGCAGTTTACGGGGACCAGGGGCTTCTGAAGCTTTCTTT.

V and J are TRBV3-1 (or the pseudogene TRBV3-2) and TRBJ1-1, with a weak D call TRBD1 (5 bases). This CDR3 region has 14 residues. Trimming stripped 1 base from V and 1 base from J, with 7 bases between. Germline loops: CDR1 LGHDT, CDR2 YNNKEL (reference sequence). Here the CDR3 reads CASSQGTGNTEAFF. The CDR3 DNA reads TGTGCCAGCAGCCAAGGAACAGGGAACACTGAAGCTTTCTTT.

This chain connects TRBV3-1 (or the pseudogene TRBV3-2) to TRBJ1-1; 8 nucleotides line up with TRBD1. Germline V gene sequence: CDR1 LGHDT, CDR2 YNNKEL (reference sequence). The ends lost 4 bases at V and 6 bases at J; junction bases unmatched: 10. The CDR3 has 15 residues. The CDR3 region has the DNA TGTGCCAGCAGCCCTACGGGACAGGTTTCGTCTGAAGCTTTCTTT. This encodes CASSPTGQVSSEAFF.

This clone was seen once. The V and J genes are TRBV12-5 and TRBJ1-1; D not resolved. V was cut by 1 base and J by 2 bases, with 8 bases left in between. The CDR3 is 14 residues long. Looked up from germline, CDR1 is LGHNT and CDR2 is FRNRAP. CDR3 residues: CASGLGLGNTEAFF. The CDR3 DNA sequence: TGTGCTAGTGGTTTGGGTCTCGGTAACACTGAAGCTTTCTTT.

This chain joins TRBV5-1 and TRBJ2-7; 12 nucleotides line up with TRBD1. The CDR3 totals 15 residues. Per germline, CDR1 SGHRS and CDR2 YFSETQ. The V and J ends lost 3 bases and 1 base, in that order; junction bases with no gene match: 2. The CDR3 region has the DNA TGCGCCAGCAGCTGGGGACAGGGGGCATCCTACGAGCAGTACTTC. Protein product: CASSWGQGASYEQYF.

This chain links TRBV15 with TRBJ1-5; 10 nucleotides match TRBD1. CDR3 length equals 16 residues. CDR1 and CDR2 from the germline V gene are LNHNV and YYDKDF (reference sequence). After removal of 2 bases from V and 6 bases from J, the junction contained 7 bases not matched to a gene. DNA of the CDR3: TGTGCCACCAGCAGACCGGGGGGGACAGGGGTTCAGCCCCAGCATTTT. Translating gives CATSRPGGTGVQPQHF.

J is TRBJ2-7 and V is TRBV11-3; D call uncertain. V lost 1 base to trimming and J lost 3 bases, with 4 bases between them. Germline V CDR1 and CDR2: SGHNT, YENEEA. The CDR3 has 12 amino acids. The CDR3 DNA follows: TGTGCCAGCAGCTTAGCACTCTACGAGCAGTACTTC. As protein: CASSLALYEQYF.

The chain links TRBV5-4 to TRBJ2-5; tentative D call: TRBD1 (6 bases). CDR3 size: 13 residues. Germline V lookup: CDR1 SGHNT, CDR2 YYREEE (reference sequence). The V end lost 4 bases, the J end lost 2 bases, and 9 bases lay between the germline ends. DNA for the CDR3: TGTGCCAGCAGCACCGACAGGCAAGAGACCCAGTACTTC. Its translation is CASSTDRQETQYF.

The rearrangement uses TRBV9 and TRBJ2-1; 13 bases agree with TRBD2. After removal of 0 bases from V and 4 bases from J, the junction contained 4 bases not matched to a gene. Germline V gene sequence: CDR1 SGDLS, CDR2 YYNGEE. There are 17 residues in the CDR3. The CDR3 here is CASSVAGTSGAYNEQFF. The CDR3 DNA sequence: TGTGCCAGCAGCGTAGCCGGGACTAGCGGGGCGTACAATGAGCAGTTCTTC.

This sequence joins TRBV19 and TRBJ1-1; no clear D gene. Trimming cost V 5 bases and J 7 bases, with 20 bases left between them. Germline CDR1 and CDR2: LNHDA and SQIVND (reference sequence). This CDR3 comprises 15 residues. In DNA, the CDR3 is TGTGCCAGTAGTCCTCGGGAAGGTGGTCTCATTGAAGCTTTCTTT. This codes for CASSPREGGLIEAFF.

The gene calls are TRBV12-3 or TRBV12-4 and TRBJ1-6; D is uncertain. Trimming removed 5 bases from V and 2 bases from J, with 4 bases in between. The CDR3 runs to 13 residues. Here the CDR3 DNA reads TGTGCCAGCAGTGGCACCTATAATTCACCCCTCCACTTT. Amino acids: CASSGTYNSPLHF.

V usage is TRBV9 and J usage is TRBJ1-2, with 8 bases lining up with TRBD1. After removal of 3 bases from V and 5 bases from J, the junction contained 6 bases not matched to a gene. The CDR3 sequence is 14 residues long. Per the germline V gene, CDR1 is SGDLS and CDR2 is YYNGEE. CDR3: CASSGRDRRYGYTF. The CDR3 DNA sequence: TGTGCCAGCAGCGGCAGGGACAGGAGATATGGCTACACCTTC.

The V call is TRBV28, the J call TRBJ1-1; D is perhaps TRBD1 (6 bases). The V gene lost 10 bases and the J gene lost 5 bases, with 20 bases spanning the gap. CDR1 and CDR2 (germline): MDHEN, SYDVKM. CDR3 length equals 14 residues. Here the CDR3 reads CAIRQAQANTEAFF. The CDR3 DNA reads TGTGCCATTAGACAGGCCCAGGCGAATACTGAAGCTTTCTTT.

A few counts support this clone. The V and J genes are TRBV7-6 and TRBJ2-7, with 12 nucleotides matching TRBD2. The CDR3 length is 17 residues. V gave up 5 bases and J gave up 0 bases; unmatched junction bases: 8. Germline V CDR1 and CDR2: SGHVS, FNYEAQ. The DNA for the CDR3 is TGTGCCAGCAGCAAAGGGACTAGCGGGTTCAGCTCCTACGAGCAGTACTTC. Translating it yields CASSKGTSGFSSYEQYF.

V is TRBV6-2 or TRBV6-3 and J is TRBJ2-3, with 8 bases aligning to TRBD2. The J segment lost 3 bases and the V segment lost 1 base, leaving 3 bases of the junction unmatched. The CDR3 extends over 15 amino acids. Germline-derived CDR1 and CDR2 are MNHEY and SVGEGT. The CDR3 sequence: CASSYFASGTDTQYF. In DNA, the CDR3 is TGTGCCAGCAGTTACTTCGCTAGCGGGACAGATACGCAGTATTTT.

The CDR3 spells CATRGGTPYEQYF. The DNA of the CDR3 is TGTGCCACCCGTGGAGGGACTCCCTACGAGCAGTACTTC. The gene calls are TRBV12-3 or TRBV12-4 and TRBJ2-7, with D tentatively TRBD2 (6 bases). The length of the CDR3 is 13 residues. V gave up 10 bases and J gave up 2 bases, with 15 bases separating them.

This clone has just one count. The chain couples TRBV6-5 to TRBJ2-5; possibly TRBD1 for D (6 bases). The CDR3 extends over 16 amino acids. Trimming removed 3 bases from V and 2 bases from J, with 16 bases in between. The germline gives CDR1 MNHEY, CDR2 SVGAGI. The CDR3 spells CASSYVQGQKQETQYF. Written as DNA, the CDR3 is TGTGCCAGCAGTTATGTCCAGGGGCAAAAACAAGAGACCCAGTACTTC.

V is TRBV19 and J is TRBJ2-2; D possibly corresponds to TRBD1 (6 bases). The CDR3 covers 16 residues. Germline CDR1 is LNHDA and CDR2 is SQIVND (reference sequence). V lost 5 bases and J 0 bases, leaving 13 bases between the germline ends. This CDR3 is CASSLMGHPNTGELFF. DNA of the CDR3: TGTGCCAGTAGTCTTATGGGACACCCGAACACCGGGGAGCTGTTTTTT.

The gene calls are TRBV7-2 and TRBJ1-1; possibly TRBD1 for D (5 bases). CDR1 is SGHTA, CDR2 FQGNSA, per germline. Trimming took off 2 bases at V and 10 bases at J, with 17 bases between the two ends. The CDR3 runs to 14 residues. CDR3 region: CASSLPPGMSPAFF. The CDR3 DNA reads as TGTGCCAGCAGCTTACCCCCAGGGATGTCCCCAGCTTTCTTT.

J is TRBJ1-2 and V is TRBV28; 8 bases agree with TRBD1. Looked up from germline, CDR1 is MDHEN and CDR2 is SYDVKM. Germline trimming cut 7 bases from V and 0 bases from J; bases unmatched to any gene: 7. CDR3 length: 15 residues. In DNA form, the CDR3 reads TGTGCCAGCACTACACAGGGGGGGGCTAACTATGGCTACACCTTC. As protein: CASTTQGGANYGYTF.

J is TRBJ1-4 and V is TRBV7-6, with TRBD1 matching 7 bases. From germline, CDR1 is SGHVS and CDR2 FNYEAQ. This CDR3 contains 14 residues. V shed 5 bases and J 4 bases; nucleotides not matched to a gene: 4. DNA for the CDR3: TGTGCCAGCAGCCCGACAGGGCTTAATGAAAAACTGTTTTTT. Protein sequence: CASSPTGLNEKLFF.

This chain joins TRBV19 and TRBJ1-4; 8 bases match TRBD1. Germline V gene sequence: CDR1 LNHDA, CDR2 SQIVND (reference sequence). After removal of 6 bases from V and 4 bases from J, the junction contained 7 bases not matched to a gene. The CDR3 totals 15 residues. The CDR3 DNA reads TGTGCCAGTAGATCGGGGACAGGCGGTAATGAAAAACTGTTTTTT. Residues: CASRSGTGGNEKLFF. Variable domain in full (rest from reference TRBV19 and TRBJ1-4): DGGITQSPKYLFRKEGQNVTLSCEQNLNHDAMYWYRQDPGQGLRLIYYSQIVNDFQKGDIAEGYSVSREKKESFPLTVTSAQKNPTAFYLCASRSGTGGNEKLFFGSGTQLSVL.

The chain has TRBV19 and TRBJ1-2; 8 bases are a match to TRBD1. Germline V gene data show CDR1 as LNHDA and CDR2 as SQIVND (reference sequence). Trimming at V came to 6 bases and at J to 2 bases, leaving 11 bases not matched to a gene. This CDR3 comprises 16 residues. CDR3 sequence reads: CASSKDREWGNYGYTF. In DNA form, the CDR3 reads TGTGCCAGTAGCAAGGACAGGGAGTGGGGGAACTATGGCTACACCTTC.

This chain links TRBV4-1 with TRBJ1-1; possibly TRBD1 for D (6 bases). The CDR3 consists of 16 residues. Trimming removed 3 bases from V and 1 base from J, with 15 bases in between. Germline V gives CDR1 MGHRA, CDR2 YSYEKL. The CDR3 DNA reads TGCGCCAGCAGCCATGGACGGACAGCGAGGAACACTGAAGCTTTCTTT. This gives the protein CASSHGRTARNTEAFF.

This chain links TRBV7-3 with TRBJ2-1; the match to TRBD2 covers 10 bases. The length of the CDR3 is 14 residues. V lost 5 bases, J lost 6 bases, and 4 bases stayed unmatched. The germline CDR1 and CDR2 sequences are SGHTA and FQGTGA. The CDR3 is CASSPPSGGNEQFF. CDR3 DNA sequence: TGTGCCAGCAGCCCACCTAGCGGGGGCAATGAGCAGTTCTTC. The full variable domain, its missing parts supplied by reference TRBV7-3 and TRBJ2-1, is GAGVSQTPSNKVTEKGKYVELRCDPISGHTALYWYRQSLGQGPEFLIYFQGTGAADDSGLPNDRFFAVRPEGSVSTLKIQRTERGDSAVYLCASSPPSGGNEQFFGPGTRLTVL.